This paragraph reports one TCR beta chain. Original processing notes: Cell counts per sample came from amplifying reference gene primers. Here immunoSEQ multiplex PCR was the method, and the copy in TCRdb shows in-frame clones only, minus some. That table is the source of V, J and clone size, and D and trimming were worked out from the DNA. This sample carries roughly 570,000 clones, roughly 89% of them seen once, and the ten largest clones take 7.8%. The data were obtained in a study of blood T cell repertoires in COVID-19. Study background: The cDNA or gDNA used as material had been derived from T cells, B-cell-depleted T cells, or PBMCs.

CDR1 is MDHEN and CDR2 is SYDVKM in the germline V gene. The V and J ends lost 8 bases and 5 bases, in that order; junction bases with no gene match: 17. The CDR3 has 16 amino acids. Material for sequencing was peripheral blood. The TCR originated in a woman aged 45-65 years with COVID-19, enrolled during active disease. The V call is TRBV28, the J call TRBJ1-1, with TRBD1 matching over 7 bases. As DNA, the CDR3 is TGTGCCAGCGGACGAGGGGACAGCTTGTACCCGACTGAAGCTTTCTTT. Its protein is CASGRGDSLYPTEAFF. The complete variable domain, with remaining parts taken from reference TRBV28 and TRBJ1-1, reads DVKVTQSSRYLVKRTGEKVFLECVQDMDHENMFWYRQDPGLGLRLIYFSYDVKMKEKGDIPEGYSVSREKKERFSLILESASTNQTSMYLCASGRGDSLYPTEAFFGQGTRLTVV.